This TCR beta chain appears in the sequencing data of a study of shared T cell receptors in the human thymus. The V gene's germline CDR1 is SGHTA and CDR2 FQGNSA. Trimming removed 4 bases from V and 2 bases from J; junction bases left unmatched: 14. The CDR3 length is 19 residues. Clones were sequenced by immunoSEQ multiplex PCR, and TCRdb holds only the in-frame ones, with some missing. The table has hundreds of thousands of clones, 88% seen once. The same data also went into a second study, on human thymus T cells. That paper states: Immunologically healthy infants in Finland undergoing congenital heart defect surgery were the donors. The source of the thymus tissue was resections taken during corrective heart surgery. Related work showed strongly overlapping thymic repertoires across unrelated individuals.

The gene calls are TRBV7-2 and TRBJ2-7, with 13 bases aligning to TRBD2. The TCR comes from a boy under two years old with a congenital heart defect. Source material: thymocytes. The CDR3 is CASSSDLGLAGEGPYEQYF. DNA of the CDR3: TGTGCCAGCAGCTCGGACCTTGGACTAGCGGGAGAGGGCCCCTACGAGCAGTACTTC.